Listed here is a single T cell receptor (beta chain). Its antigen is unknown. This specimen belongs to a study of T cell responses to AZD1222 COVID-19 vaccine. Study results and caveats: Possibly, clonal diversity was underestimated; donors were largely white British and included more females.

This CDR3 contains 15 residues. Germline values: CDR1 MDHEN, CDR2 SYDVKM. Trimming removed 6 bases at V and 1 base at J, with 12 bases between. The method was immunoSEQ multiplex PCR; TCRdb's version includes in-frame clones alone and lacks a portion of them. The table shows about 140,000 clones, with 80% to 95% occurring only once. The chain joins TRBV28 to TRBJ2-2; D uncertain. This TCR came from an adult in good health. Here the sequenced sample was peripheral blood, taken on day 0 of AZD1222 vaccination. CDR3 sequence (DNA): TGTGCCAGCAGCACCTCACAGAGGAACACCGGGGAGCTGTTTTTT. Translation gives CASSTSQRNTGELFF.